This T cell receptor beta chain was recorded in a study of breast tumors, draining lymph nodes, adjacent tissues. Study outcomes and limitations: Compared with basal-like, luminal-like tumors shared significantly more repertoire with nontumor tissue. Most tumor T cells seemingly derive from lymph node, then expand in tumor.

About this clonotype: No antigen is known for it. A read error may explain this, as a much larger clone is one base away.

The lymph nodes were axillary draining lymph nodes from breast cancer patients. One entry per CDR3 protein, called by TCRdb with MiXCR from the multiplex PCR reads. The sample contains approximately 140,000 distinct CDR3 sequences, approximately 30% of which appear only once. The CDR3 runs to 13 residues. Trimming shortened V by 5 bases and J by 6 bases, and 14 bases separated the two germline ends. CDR1 is MNHEY and CDR2 is SMNVEV in the germline V gene (reference sequence). The specimen sequenced was axillary lymph node tissue. This TCR was sampled from a female donor with breast cancer. Some clones in this sample may be carry-over from other donors' samples. J is TRBJ2-7 and V is TRBV27; D is possibly TRBD1 (6 bases). The chain's CDR3 is CASSHRVGGEQYF. DNA for the CDR3: TGTGCCAGCAGTCACAGGGTTGGGGGCGAGCAGTACTTC.